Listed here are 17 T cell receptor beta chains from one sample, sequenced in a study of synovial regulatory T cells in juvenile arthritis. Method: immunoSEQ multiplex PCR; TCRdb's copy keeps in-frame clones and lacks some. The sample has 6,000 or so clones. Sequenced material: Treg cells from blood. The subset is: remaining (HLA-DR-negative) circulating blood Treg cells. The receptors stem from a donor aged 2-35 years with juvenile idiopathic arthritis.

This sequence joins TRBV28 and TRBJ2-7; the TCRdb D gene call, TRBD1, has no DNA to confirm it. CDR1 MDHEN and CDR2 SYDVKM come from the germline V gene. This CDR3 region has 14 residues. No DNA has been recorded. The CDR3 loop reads CASRGTASSYEQYF.

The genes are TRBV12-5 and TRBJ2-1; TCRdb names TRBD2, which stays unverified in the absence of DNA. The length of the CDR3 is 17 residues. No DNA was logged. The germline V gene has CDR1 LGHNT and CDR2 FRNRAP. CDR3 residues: CASGLSLAGRGYNEQFF.

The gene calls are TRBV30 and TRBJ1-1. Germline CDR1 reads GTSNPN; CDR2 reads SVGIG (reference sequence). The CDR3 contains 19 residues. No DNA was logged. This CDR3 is CAWSVGWGPRVDRGTEAFF.

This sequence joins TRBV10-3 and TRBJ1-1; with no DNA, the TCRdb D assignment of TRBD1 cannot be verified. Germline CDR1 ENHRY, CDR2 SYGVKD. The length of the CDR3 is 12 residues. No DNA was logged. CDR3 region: CAIGQISTEAFF.

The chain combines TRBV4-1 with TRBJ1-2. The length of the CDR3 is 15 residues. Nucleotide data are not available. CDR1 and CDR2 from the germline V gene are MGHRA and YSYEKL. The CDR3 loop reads CASSQRGGLNYGYTF.

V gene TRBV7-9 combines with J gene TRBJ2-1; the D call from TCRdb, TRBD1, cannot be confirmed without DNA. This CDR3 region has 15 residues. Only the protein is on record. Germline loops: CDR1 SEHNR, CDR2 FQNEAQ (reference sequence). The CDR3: CASSLGAGSYNEQFF.

The CDR3 sequence: CSVGQGVVEAFF. The rearrangement links TRBV29-1 to TRBJ1-1; TCRdb gives TRBD1 as the D gene, but with no DNA this cannot be confirmed. Per the germline V gene, CDR1 is SQVTM and CDR2 is ANQGSEA. The CDR3 spans 12 residues. No coding sequence is recorded.

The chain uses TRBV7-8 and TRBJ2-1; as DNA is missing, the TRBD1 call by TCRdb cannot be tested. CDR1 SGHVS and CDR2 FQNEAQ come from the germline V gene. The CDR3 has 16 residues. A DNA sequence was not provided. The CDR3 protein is CASSYDRERELREQFF.

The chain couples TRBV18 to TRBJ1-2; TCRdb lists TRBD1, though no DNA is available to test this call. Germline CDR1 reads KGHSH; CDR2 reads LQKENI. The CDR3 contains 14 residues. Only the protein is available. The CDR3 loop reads CASSPPHRGYGYTF.

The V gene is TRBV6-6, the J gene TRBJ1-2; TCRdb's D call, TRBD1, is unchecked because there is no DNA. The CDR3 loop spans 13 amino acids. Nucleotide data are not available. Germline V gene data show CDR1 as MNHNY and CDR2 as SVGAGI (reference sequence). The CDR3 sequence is CASSYGQGDGYTF.

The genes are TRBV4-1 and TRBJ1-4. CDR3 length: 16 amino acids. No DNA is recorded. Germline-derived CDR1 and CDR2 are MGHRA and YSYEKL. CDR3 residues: CASSQEKIDRNEKLFF.

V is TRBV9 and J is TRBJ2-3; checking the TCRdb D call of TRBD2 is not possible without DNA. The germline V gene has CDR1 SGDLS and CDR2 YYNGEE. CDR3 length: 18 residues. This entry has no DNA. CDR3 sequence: CASSGLLAGGRFVDTQYF. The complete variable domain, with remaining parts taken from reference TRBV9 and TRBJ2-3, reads DSGVTQTPKHLITATGQRVTLRCSPRSGDLSVYWYQQSLDQGLQFLIQYYNGEERAKGNILERFSAQQFPDLHSELNLSSLELGDSALYFCASSGLLAGGRFVDTQYFGPGTRLTVL.

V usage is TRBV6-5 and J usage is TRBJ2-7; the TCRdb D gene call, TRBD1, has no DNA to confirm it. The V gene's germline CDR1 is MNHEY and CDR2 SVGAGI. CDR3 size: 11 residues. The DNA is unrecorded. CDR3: CASSYWHEQYF.

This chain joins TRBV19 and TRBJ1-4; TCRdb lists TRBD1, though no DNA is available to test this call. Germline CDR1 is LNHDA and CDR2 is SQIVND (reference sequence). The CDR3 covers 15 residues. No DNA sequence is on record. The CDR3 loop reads CASRSRTVSNEGLFF.

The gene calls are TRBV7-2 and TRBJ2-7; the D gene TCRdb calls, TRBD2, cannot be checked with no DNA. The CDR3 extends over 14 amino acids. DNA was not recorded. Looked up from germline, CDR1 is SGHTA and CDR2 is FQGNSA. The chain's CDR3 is CASSLGTRNYEQYF. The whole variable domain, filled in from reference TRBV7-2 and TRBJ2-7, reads GAGVSQSPSNKVTEKGKDVELRCDPISGHTALYWYRQSLGQGLEFLIYFQGNSAPDKSGLPSDRFSAERTGGSVSTLTIQRTQQEDSAVYLCASSLGTRNYEQYFGPGTRLTVT.

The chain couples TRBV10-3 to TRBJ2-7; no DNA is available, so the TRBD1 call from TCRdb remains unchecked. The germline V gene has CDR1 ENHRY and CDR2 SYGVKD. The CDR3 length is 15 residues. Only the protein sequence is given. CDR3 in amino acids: CAITNVDSRTAEQYF.

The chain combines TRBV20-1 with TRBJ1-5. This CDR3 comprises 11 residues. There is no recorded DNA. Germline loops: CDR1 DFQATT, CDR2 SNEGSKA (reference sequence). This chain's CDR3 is CSARLGQPQHF.